This T cell receptor beta chain was captured in a study of Ad26.COV2.S vaccination and SARS-CoV-2 variants. As for the study in general: Each vaccinee took Ad26.COV2.S intramuscularly, once or twice 56 days apart.

As for this clone: What it binds is unknown.

Method: immunoSEQ multiplex PCR; TCRdb's copy keeps in-frame clones and lacks some. The sample consists of fewer than 500,000 clones, nearly 90% of them appearing once. This CDR3 contains 16 residues. The V end lost 6 bases, the J end lost 4 bases, and 22 bases lay between the germline ends. Germline loops: CDR1 SGHDT, CDR2 YYEEEE. The study, taken as a whole, reports: The study found similar non-spike TCR breadth in vaccine and placebo recipients. Marked by substantial breadth, spike-specific CD8+ and CD4+ T cell responses were reportedly seen after vaccination.

Treatment denoted: roughly 19 received Ad26.COV2.S at low or high dose, single or two shots; roughly five received placebo; per-sample allocation not given. Day 63 after the first injection of vaccine or placebo was the sampling time. The vaccine antigen was prefusion-stabilized Wuhan SARS-CoV-2 spike. This TCR derives from a person between 18 and 65 years old who received the Ad26.COV2.S COVID-19 vaccine or a placebo. The rearrangement joins TRBV5-6 to TRBJ1-1; the D gene is possibly TRBD1 (6 bases). The specimen comprised peripheral blood, sampled in a trial of Ad26.COV2.S vaccine versus placebo. CDR3 in DNA: TGTGCCAGCACCATAATTGGGGTATACAGGGCCACTGAAGCTTTCTTT. It encodes CASTIIGVYRATEAFF.